This TCR beta chain was identified in a study of T cell responses to AZD1222 COVID-19 vaccine. V lost 5 bases to trimming and J lost 2 bases; unmatched junction nucleotides: 8. Germline assignment: CDR1 MDHEN and CDR2 SYDVKM. There are 16 residues in the CDR3. Clones were read by immunoSEQ multiplex PCR, and TCRdb kept only the in-frame ones, dropping some. This sample has about 110,000 clones, with around 88% found just once. The rearrangement joins TRBV28 to TRBJ1-4; 7 nucleotides line up with TRBD1. This specimen consisted of peripheral blood, obtained on day 0 of AZD1222 vaccination. This clonotype was sampled from an adult in good health. CDR3 in amino acids: CASSPSWGQTNEKLFF. DNA of the CDR3: TGTGCCAGCAGTCCAAGTTGGGGACAGACTAATGAAAAACTGTTTTTT.